The 29 T cell receptor beta chains below all came from one sample that was sequenced in a study of blood T cells in healthy people across ages (dated by TCRdb to about 2015). The library was built by means of 5' RACE. Sequencing was carried out with an Illumina HiSeq 2500. A second PCR of about 7 to 12 cycles was run with a J-beta primer mix and a sample-barcoded 5' primer. The public reads were reprocessed in TCRdb via fastp at Q25 and MiXCR, keeping in-frame beta chains. Every CDR3 protein is listed once, alongside the most common genes and DNA of its rows. Present in this sample are about 1.1 million distinct CDR3 sequences, under 40% of which were seen just once. The ten top clones hold around 13% of the sample. Sequenced: blood. The receptors originated from a man between 18 and 29 years old in good health.

The V gene is TRBV25-1, the J gene TRBJ2-7; D unresolved. Trimming took 5 bases from V and 2 from J, leaving 4 bases between them. CDR1 and CDR2 from the germline V gene are MGHDK and SYGVNS. CDR3 size: 11 residues. The CDR3 sequence is CASSPPYEQYF. Here the CDR3 DNA reads TGTGCCAGCAGTCCACCCTACGAGCAGTACTTC.

This clonotype was recorded a few times. V gene TRBV20-1 combines with J gene TRBJ2-3, with D perhaps TRBD1 or TRBD2 (6 bases each). The germline V gene has CDR1 DFQATT and CDR2 SNEGSKA (reference sequence). The CDR3 loop spans 14 amino acids. The V and J ends lost 6 bases and 4 bases respectively, with 17 bases between them. The CDR3 protein is CSALRGRIADTQYF. CDR3 sequence (DNA): TGCAGTGCCCTTAGGGGGAGGATCGCAGATACGCAGTATTTT.

This clonotype has more than one count but fewer than ten. This chain connects TRBV20-1 to TRBJ1-2; D uncertain. CDR3 size: 14 residues. V lost 0 bases and J lost 0, with 8 bases in between. Germline CDR1 DFQATT, CDR2 SNEGSKA (reference sequence). The CDR3 region has the DNA TGCAGTGCTAGAGACGCCAACCCTAACTATGGCTACACCTTC. Residues: CSARDANPNYGYTF.

The V and J genes are TRBV29-1 and TRBJ1-3, with D hard to call. Trimming removed 3 bases at V and 0 bases at J, with 9 bases between. The CDR3 loop spans 14 amino acids. CDR1 SQVTM and CDR2 ANQGSEA come from the germline V gene. CDR3 in DNA: TGCAGCGTTGACGGCAGAATCTCTGGAAACACCATATATTTT. This encodes CSVDGRISGNTIYF.

The chain links TRBV5-1 to TRBJ1-2, with 7 bases matching TRBD1. The CDR3 runs to 16 residues. J gave up 0 bases and V 0 bases, and 5 bases lay outside the gene matches. Germline V CDR1 and CDR2: SGHRS, YFSETQ. CDR3 amino acids: CASSLAKGASNYGYTF. The CDR3 DNA reads as TGCGCCAGCAGCTTGGCCAAGGGGGCCTCTAACTATGGCTACACCTTC.

The sample holds one count of this clonotype. The chain carries TRBV7-9 and TRBJ2-2; D may be TRBD1 (5 bases). Germline V gives CDR1 SEHNR, CDR2 FQNEAQ (reference sequence). The CDR3 runs to 15 residues. V shed 5 bases and J shed 2 bases, with 12 bases lying between them. The CDR3 DNA is TGTGCCAGCAGCCGGAAAGGGGCTAACACCGGGGAGCTGTTTTTT. Protein product: CASSRKGANTGELFF.

The chain is built from TRBV5-1 and TRBJ2-7; D could derive from TRBD1 or TRBD2 (5 bases each). The germline V gene encodes CDR1 SGHRS and CDR2 YFSETQ. With 4 bases removed from V and 7 bases from J, the gap between germline ends came to 21 bases. The CDR3 consists of 15 residues. The chain's CDR3 is CASSKTGTLYNEQYF. The CDR3, as DNA: TGCGCCAGCAGCAAAACCGGGACCCTGTACAATGAGCAGTACTTC.

The chain is built from TRBV5-4 and TRBJ1-2; 7 bases match TRBD1. Trimming at V came to 4 bases and at J to 4 bases, leaving 10 bases not matched to a gene. Germline CDR1 SGHNT, CDR2 YYREEE (reference sequence). CDR3 length equals 15 residues. The CDR3 DNA follows: TGTGCCAGCAGCGGCCCCGGGACAGTCACCTATGGCTACACCTTC. This gives the protein CASSGPGTVTYGYTF. The entire variable domain, with the rest obtained from reference TRBV5-4 and TRBJ1-2, is as follows: ETGVTQSPTHLIKTRGQQVTLRCSSQSGHNTVSWYQQALGQGPQFIFQYYREEENGRGNFPPRFSGLQFPNYSSELNVNALELDDSALYLCASSGPGTVTYGYTFGSGTRLTVV.

J is TRBJ2-5 and V is TRBV6-2 or TRBV6-3; D is perhaps TRBD1 (6 bases). The CDR3 sequence is 15 residues long. Deletions cut 4 bases from V and 4 bases from J, with 16 bases between. Germline CDR1 and CDR2: MNHEY and SVGEGT. Here the CDR3 reads CASSSMTGSGETQYF. The CDR3 coding sequence is TGTGCCAGCAGTTCCATGACAGGTTCGGGAGAGACCCAGTACTTC.

The chain is built from TRBV29-1 and TRBJ2-7; 7 nucleotides align to TRBD2. Germline CDR1 SQVTM, CDR2 ANQGSEA. V lost 7 bases to trimming and J lost 3 bases; unmatched junction nucleotides: 3. The CDR3 totals 11 residues. CDR3 sequence reads: CSAPGGYEQYF. The CDR3 nucleotides read TGCAGCGCCCCGGGGGGCTACGAGCAGTACTTC.

J is TRBJ2-2 and V is TRBV20-1, with 9 bases fitting TRBD2. The junction had 11 bases not matched to a gene; V was cut back by 5 bases and J by 4 bases. The CDR3 has 16 amino acids. In germline, CDR1 is DFQATT, CDR2 SNEGSKA (reference sequence). The DNA of the CDR3 is TGCAGTGCTCCGGCCCTTAGCGGGGGCAGCACCGGGGAGCTGTTTTTT. Translating it yields CSAPALSGGSTGELFF.

The chain couples TRBV10-3 to TRBJ1-2; D might be TRBD1 (6 bases). CDR1 is ENHRY, CDR2 SYGVKD, per germline. The V gene lost 8 bases and the J gene lost 7 bases, with 14 bases spanning the gap. The CDR3 loop spans 12 amino acids. CDR3 region: CAIRAGESGYTF. The CDR3, as DNA: TGTGCCATCCGGGCAGGGGAGTCTGGCTACACCTTC.

This clonotype was seen more than once but under ten times. The gene calls are TRBV4-2 and TRBJ2-1; D ambiguous. The tail of the sequence fits TRBJ2-7 better, so the J call may be wrong. The germline gives CDR1 LGHNA, CDR2 YNFKEQ. CDR3 length: 16 residues. CDR3: CASSHADTSSYNEQYF. CDR3 DNA sequence: TGTGCCAGCAGCCATGCCGACACCAGTTCCTACAATGAGCAGTACTTC.

The V gene is TRBV9, the J gene TRBJ2-2; TRBD1 might be the D (7 bases). The CDR3 has 17 amino acids. The V and J ends lost 1 base and 0 bases respectively, with 13 bases between them. Looked up from germline, CDR1 is SGDLS and CDR2 is YYNGEE. The CDR3 DNA sequence: TGTGCCAGCAGCGTACCCCTCAGGGGGGCGAACACCGGGGAGCTGTTTTTT. Translation gives CASSVPLRGANTGELFF.

This clonotype was counted only a few times. This CDR3 is CASSYRFGQPQHF. The CDR3 nucleotides read TGTGCCAGCAGTTACCGGTTCGGTCAGCCCCAGCATTTT. The chain uses TRBV27 and TRBJ1-5, with D hard to call. CDR1 is MNHEY and CDR2 is SMNVEV in the germline V gene (reference sequence). Trimming stripped 4 bases from V and 6 bases from J, with 10 bases between. The CDR3 runs 13 residues.

A few counts support this clonotype. The chain combines TRBV12-3 or TRBV12-4 with TRBJ2-2; D tentatively reads TRBD1 or TRBD2 (5 bases each). The length of the CDR3 is 13 residues. Trimming stripped 10 bases from V and 0 bases from J, with 9 bases between. CDR3 sequence reads: CAIRGPNTGELFF. CDR3 coding DNA: TGTGCCATCCGGGGACCGAACACCGGGGAGCTGTTTTTT.

Only a few counts were recorded for this clonotype. This chain uses TRBV15 with TRBJ2-1, with D possibly being TRBD1 (5 bases). Germline CDR1 reads LNHNV; CDR2 reads YYDKDF (reference sequence). CDR3 length equals 14 residues. The V end was cut by 1 base, the J end by 5 bases, with 9 bases between. DNA of the CDR3: TGTGCCACCAGCAGAGTGGCAGGGAACAATGAGCAGTTCTTC. Translating gives CATSRVAGNNEQFF. The full variable domain, its missing parts supplied by reference TRBV15 and TRBJ2-1, is DAMVIQNPRYQVTQFGKPVTLSCSQTLNHNVMYWYQQKSSQAPKLLFHYYDKDFNNEADTPDNFQSRRPNTSFCFLDIRSPGLGDTAMYLCATSRVAGNNEQFFGPGTRLTVL.

This chain links TRBV3-1 with TRBJ1-2, with a tentative D call TRBD1 (5 bases). Germline CDR1 reads LGHDT; CDR2 reads YNNKEL (reference sequence). V was pared by 4 bases and J by 3 bases, with 9 bases between. The CDR3 is made up of 13 amino acids. The CDR3 DNA reads TGTGCCAGCAGCCCGGACACGGACTATGGCTACACCTTC. This gives the protein CASSPDTDYGYTF.

CDR3 bases: TGTGCCAGCTCTCAGAGGACCAATCAGCCCCAGCATTTT. Its protein is CASSQRTNQPQHF. This chain links TRBV21-1 with TRBJ1-5. TRBV21-1 is given as a pseudogene. The CDR3 contains 13 residues.

The rearrangement joins TRBV2 to TRBJ2-5; D perhaps matches TRBD1 (6 bases). From germline, CDR1 is SNHLY and CDR2 FYNNEI. The CDR3 loop spans 15 amino acids. Trimming cost V 4 bases and J 11 bases, with 23 bases left between them. CDR3 DNA: TGTGCCAGCAGTGGGACAGCTGGGGTAGTCGATGAGCAGTACTTC. The encoded protein is CASSGTAGVVDEQYF.

This clonotype turned up a few times. The chain is built from TRBV10-3 and TRBJ2-1; 9 nucleotides line up with TRBD1. CDR1 ENHRY and CDR2 SYGVKD come from the germline V gene. The CDR3 runs 15 residues. Germline trimming cut 7 bases from V and 3 bases from J; bases unmatched to any gene: 7. CDR3 bases: TGTGCCATCACTCCGACAGGGGGGCACTACAATGAGCAGTTCTTC. It yields the protein CAITPTGGHYNEQFF.

V and J are TRBV5-1 and TRBJ2-7; TRBD1 matches at 9 bases. CDR3 length: 15 amino acids. Germline CDR1 is SGHRS and CDR2 is YFSETQ. The junction had 6 bases not matched to a gene; V was cut back by 4 bases and J by 1 base. The CDR3 nucleotides are TGCGCCAGCAGCCCGGACAGGGGATTTTCCTACGAGCAGTACTTC. Amino acid sequence: CASSPDRGFSYEQYF.

The V call is TRBV7-9, the J call TRBJ2-1; D could derive from TRBD1 or TRBD2 (6 bases each). V lost 1 base and J lost 7, with 26 bases in between. Germline V gene sequence: CDR1 SEHNR, CDR2 FQNEAQ (reference sequence). The CDR3 has 19 amino acids. This chain's CDR3 is CASSLGRDFGTTTGNEQFF. The CDR3 DNA reads as TGTGCCAGCAGCTTAGGTAGGGACTTCGGGACAACTACAGGGAATGAGCAGTTCTTC.

This clonotype was found many times. J is TRBJ2-3 and V is TRBV4-3, with 10 bases lining up with TRBD2. V dropped 0 bases and J dropped 5; count of bases not matched to a gene: 17. The CDR3 sequence is 20 residues long. CDR1 and CDR2 from the germline V gene are LGHNA and YSLEER. The CDR3 is CASSQDYERGGVQERDTQYF. The CDR3 DNA follows: TGCGCCAGCAGCCAAGATTACGAGCGGGGGGGGGTTCAGGAAAGAGATACGCAGTATTTT.

The chain couples TRBV27 to TRBJ2-7; 10 nucleotides line up with TRBD2. In germline, CDR1 is MNHEY, CDR2 SMNVEV (reference sequence). V lost 3 bases, J lost 7 bases, and 6 bases stayed unmatched. The CDR3 spans 14 residues. The CDR3 reads CASSFITSGDEQYF. The CDR3 DNA reads TGTGCCAGCAGTTTTATTACTAGCGGGGATGAGCAGTACTTC.

This clonotype came up a few times. J is TRBJ2-2 and V is TRBV7-2; 7 nucleotides align to TRBD2. Germline lookup yields CDR1 SGHTA and CDR2 FQGNSA. This CDR3 region has 16 residues. V was clipped by 3 bases and J by 5 bases; unmatched bases: 9. In DNA, the CDR3 is TGTGCCAGCAGCTTTCTCTGGTCTAGCGGAACCGGGGAGCTGTTTTTT. Translation: CASSFLWSSGTGELFF. Looking up the rest from reference TRBV7-2 and TRBJ2-2 gives the full variable domain: GAGVSQSPSNKVTEKGKDVELRCDPISGHTALYWYRQSLGQGLEFLIYFQGNSAPDKSGLPSDRFSAERTGGSVSTLTIQRTQQEDSAVYLCASSFLWSSGTGELFFGEGSRLTVL.

This sequence joins TRBV6-5 and TRBJ1-2; D ambiguous. This CDR3 has 14 amino acids. Germline V CDR1 and CDR2: MNHEY, SVGAGI. V was pared by 2 bases and J by 4 bases, with 11 bases between. CDR3 sequence reads: CASSYAGSAYGYTF. The DNA of the CDR3 is TGTGCCAGCAGTTACGCGGGCAGCGCCTATGGCTACACCTTC.

This clonotype turned up a few times. The chain has TRBV7-9 and TRBJ2-1; D is unresolved. The J call may be incorrect, as the DNA end agrees better with TRBJ2-7. Germline CDR1 reads SEHNR; CDR2 reads FQNEAQ (reference sequence). This CDR3 contains 15 residues. Written as DNA, the CDR3 is TGTGCCAGCAGCTTATCGGAAACCTCCTACAATGAGCAGTACTTC. Its translation is CASSLSETSYNEQYF.

The chain joins TRBV20-1 to TRBJ1-6; no definite D call. Germline values: CDR1 DFQATT, CDR2 SNEGSKA (reference sequence). Trimming left V 3 bases short and J 7 bases short, with 7 bases between. The CDR3 runs 12 residues. CDR3 DNA: TGCAGTGCTAGCAACTCCAATTCACCCCTCCACTTT. Translating gives CSASNSNSPLHF.